This T cell receptor beta chain was retrieved from a study of CD8 T cells in ankylosing spondylitis (dated by TCRdb to 2016 to 2017). The study in broad terms: T cell receptor beta repertoires were profiled in healthy donors and ankylosing spondylitis patients so that disease-linked TCR variants could be found. In total, the full study cohort was made up of about 110 healthy donors and 20 to 25 ankylosing spondylitis patients. Peripheral blood was sampled, and synovial fluid was also collected from ankylosing spondylitis patients.

Remarks on this clonotype: Its antigen target is currently unknown. Per-nucleotide qualities are absent, and no much larger clonotype sits a single base away.

General findings and caveats noted by the study authors: Blood from ankylosing spondylitis patients appeared to be characterized by a TCR beta motif composed of several highly homologous amino acid variants. Significant enrichment of the disease-linked clones was reported in matched synovial fluid samples from ankylosing spondylitis patients. The disease-linked clones showed a CD8+ phenotype and occurred at relatively low frequencies in peripheral blood. Some TCR beta motif variants had previously been reported in synovial fluid and blood of reactive arthritis patients, which suggested common disease-initiation mechanisms.

The instrument given in TCRdb is Illumina HiSeq 2500. Quantitative 5'-RACE with molecular barcodes was used to prepare TCR beta libraries. Regarding the original processing steps: To identify disease-linked TCR variants, a new computational method was used, one built on a probabilistic model of VDJ rearrangement. The raw public data were reprocessed by TCRdb itself: fastp quality trimming at Q25, MiXCR clonotype calling, in-frame beta chains only. Rows matching on CDR3 protein sequence are summarized as one entry with the most common DNA and genes. The V and J calls here are based on TCRdb, not the publication. In this sample the table shows about 240,000 distinct CDR3 sequences, roughly 10% of which occur a single time. The ten largest make up less than 8% of the sample. Sequencing was carried out using blood, either unsorted or a sorted T cell fraction (not recorded which). The clonotype was recovered from a male donor with ankylosing spondylitis or in good health (not recorded which).

The DNA sequence is given as TGTGCCAGCAGCTTAGGGGGGACAGGATCTGGAAACACCATATATTTT. This encodes CASSLGGTGSGNTIYF. The receptor chain draws on TRBV7-7 and TRBJ1-3; TRBD1 agrees with 8 junctional bases. From the cysteine through the phenylalanine, the CDR3 covers 16 amino acids. Only the CDR3 DNA stays, 48 bases, in frame from base 1. The germline V gene (reference sequence) specifies SSHAT as CDR1 and FNYEAQ as CDR2. V is trimmed back by 1 base and J by 1 base, and the junction contains 3 bases that no gene match accounts for. The reference TRBV7-7 and TRBJ1-3 proteins fill in what lies around the CDR3, so the full variable domain reads GAGVSQSPRYKVTKRGQDVTLRCDPISSHATLYWYQQALGQGPEFLTYFNYEAQPDKSGLPSDRFSAERPEGSISTLTIQRTEQRDSAMYRCASSLGGTGSGNTIYFGEGSWLTVV.